The present T cell receptor beta chain was sequenced within a study of spatial heterogeneity in lung cancer. TCRdb re-called the 5' RACE reads with MiXCR, one entry per CDR3 protein. The repertoire holds more than 65,000 distinct CDR3 sequences, with roughly 13% as singletons. Documented time point: sample taken at primary tumor resection. Tumor, nontumor lung or frozen PBMC supplied whole RNA, sequenced without sorting. This clonotype occurred a few times. The source was PBMCs, collected at surgery. The origin of this receptor is a male donor with early-stage non-small cell lung cancer.

The CDR3 coding sequence is TGTGCCAGCAAAACAGGACTTTCCTACAATGAGCAGTTCTTC. This sequence encodes CASKTGLSYNEQFF. The rearrangement uses TRBV7-2 and TRBJ2-1; D tentatively fits TRBD1 or TRBD2 (5 bases each). The CDR3 is 14 amino acids. With 7 bases removed from V and 1 base from J, the gap between germline ends came to 11 bases. CDR1 SGHTA and CDR2 FQGNSA come from the germline V gene.